This T cell receptor (beta chain) stems from a study of cytomegalovirus exposure and HLA in healthy donors listed by TCRdb under 2017. In terms of the full investigation: An earlier analysis of fewer than 750 of the donors reported around 280 Gb of sequence data and some 110 million unique TCR beta sequences obtained from around 180 million T cells. HLA typing covered class I and class II loci at four-digit resolution. The study aimed to test whether signatures of past pathogen exposure could be identified by cataloging public T cell receptors. The later analysis used no new phenotypic data to find candidate immune exposures, relying instead on TCR beta sequences and their occurrence across donors. Of the 300 to 450 genotyped donors, less than 90% were placed in the genetic ancestry cluster associated with self-reported Caucasian donors. Genome-wide SNP genotypes for about 65% of the 666 donors were used in a later genetic analysis, which treated that subset as a discovery cohort. In a later analysis, previously published TCR beta repertoires from 500 to 750 donors were re-analyzed and high-resolution HLA genotyping was added so that TCR occurrence patterns could be studied. Using immunosequencing, the study profiled T cell repertoires from roughly 650 subjects and related those repertoires to cytomegalovirus serostatus. An earlier analysis of some 500 of the donors used high-throughput TCR beta sequencing to judge whether each TCR beta V gene segment behaved as functional or pseudogenic. All discovery cohort repertoires had been generated on a single sequencing platform. Donor age, sex, ethnicity and CMV serostatus were compiled alongside the repertoire data. Around 320 gigabases of sequencing data and roughly 90 million unique TCR sequences were included in an early release covering about 620 HLA-typed donors. Along with the roughly 610-subject first cohort, a separate validation cohort of over a hundred different subjects was used. Four to six DR-DQ haplotypes were handled as single units for association and clustering because linkage in the cohort was strong. Across 398 genotyped donors of the cohort, an average of about 240,000 unique TCR beta nucleotide sequences per donor were sequenced, and roughly 18% of those sequences were non-productive. The study combined high-throughput TCR immunosequencing, statistical association of individual TCRs with disease status, and machine learning to predict cytomegalovirus infection status. The number of donors typed differed by locus, with 629-630 for A, B, C, DRB1 and DQB1, roughly 520 for DQA1, nearly 610 for DPA1, and under 490 for DPB1. General conclusions and limits of the study: Broadly in line with IMGT annotations, most TCR beta V segments showed up in productive rearrangements about 90% or about 30% of the time in an earlier analysis of 587 of the donors. Because the 87-base-pair reads could not distinguish some IMGT-functional V segments, including TRBV6-2 and TRBV6-3, those segments were excluded. Most TCR sequences were observed very rarely across donors, whereas some public TCRs were present in many individuals. A further reported finding was that TCR beta sequences accurately predicted the HLA-A and HLA-B alleles for most subjects in the first cohort. Only TCR beta chains were sequenced in this cohort, and the absence of alpha or paired-chain data limited detectable features. The sequencing pipeline was judged likely to have produced a cluster of highly shared sequence variants as a technical artifact. Sequencing depth was assumed to be roughly uniform across donors in the presence/absence analyses, though that assumption may not hold. The study gave a list of around 170 TCR beta chains associated with cytomegalovirus. At a false discovery rate of 0.05, a later analysis linked under 20,000 TCR beta sequences to specific HLA alleles. When HLA alleles, especially DR and DQ, strongly co-occurred, TCR associations were difficult to assign to individual alleles. V-gene and J-gene trimming of TCR beta chains was associated with a missense DCLRE1C variant in a later genetic analysis, and the association was replicated in an independent cohort. CMV serostatus was the only immune exposure information available for the cohort. The earlier analysis of a few hundred of the donors excluded some 16 rarely observed V segments, including chromosome 9 orphons, because counts were too low. A later analysis reported that several top co-occurrence clusters appeared linked to parvovirus B19, influenza, CMV and Epstein-Barr virus. In a later analysis, most CMV-associated TCR beta chains were found to appear HLA-restricted, with HLA associations seemingly driven largely by CMV exposure. HLA typing was unavailable for some donors at each locus, so association tests used only the typed subset. In a later analysis, TCR association rates were found to vary across HLA loci, with the most associated TCRs seen for DRB1 alleles and the fewest for HLA-C alleles. The authors suggested that the approach could potentially be generalized to other disease states and immunological phenotypes. The classifier was reported to diagnose cytomegalovirus status with high specificity and sensitivity in both the original and validation cohorts. According to a later genetic analysis, donors in an Asian-associated ancestry cluster had fewer N-insertions in productive TCRs than the approximately 610-donor mean. In a later analysis, HLA-associated TCR beta chains were found to be more clonally expanded and to have lower generation probabilities than equally common non-associated chains. A few of the identified cytomegalovirus-associated TCR beta chains were confirmed in vitro to be specific for cytomegalovirus antigens. Linkage disequilibrium might explain the correlated functional status among segregating V segments, but an unknown experimental factor could not be excluded.

The CDR3 runs 16 amino acids, cysteine and phenylalanine included. Of all the DNA, just the CDR3 is kept, 48 bases in frame from base 1. CDR1 is given as SGHTA and CDR2 as FQGNSA, both from the germline V gene. V is cut back by 0 bases and J by 2 bases, with 4 bases in the junction unmatched. Library preparation employed the immunoSEQ multiplex PCR assay. The multiplex PCR relied on a mix of 60 forward primers for TCR Vbeta segments and 13 reverse primers for TCR Jbeta segments. A multiplex PCR assay on genomic DNA amplified the CDR3 region of rearranged TCR beta genes. Amplified TCR beta libraries were sequenced as 87-base-pair reads on the Illumina HiSeq System. The original pipeline was this. A later analysis counted about 80 million unique TCR beta chains across the roughly 700 repertoires, and 10 million to 12 million of these chains were shared by at least two donors. Raw reads were error-corrected and collapsed into unique sequences with a nearest-neighbor algorithm that merged closely related sequences to remove PCR and sequencing errors. CDR3 sequences were aligned to IMGT reference sequences to assign V, D and J gene segments. For a sequence to be retained, at least a six-nucleotide match to both a V gene segment and a J gene segment was required. Rearrangements were called productive when the CDR3 lacked stop codons and stayed in frame with V and J; all others were non-productive. CDR3 was defined by IMGT convention, running from the second conserved V-encoded cysteine to the conserved J-encoded phenylalanine. The earlier analysis of fewer than 700 of the donors excluded sequences that lacked an unambiguous match to a single V gene segment. In an earlier analysis of approximately 560 of the donors, a V segment was called functional when productive rearrangements were above 56.7%, and segregating when the standard deviation between donors exceeded 5%. A statistical classification framework was built to diagnose cytomegalovirus status from the catalog of TCR beta chain sequences. In a later analysis, V and J genes were assigned by comparing TCR nucleotide sequences against IMGT/GENE-DB human TR gene sequences. A later analysis assigned CDR3 sequences and most-parsimonious VDJ recombination scenarios with the TCRdist pipeline. In a later analysis, each TCR beta chain was defined by its CDR3 amino acid sequence together with its V-gene family, and reads lacking a unique V-gene family were excluded. As a way to deal with suspected cross-contamination and a sequencing artifact, a later analysis dropped 450 to 700 nucleotide sequences that were highly shared and had low generation probability. In a later analysis, a clonal expansion index for each public chain was calculated from normalized within-repertoire ranks of inferred template counts. Generation probabilities in a later analysis came from a VDJ recombination model fitted to out-of-frame rearrangements, and those results were checked against IGoR. In a later analysis, hypergeometric tests were used to score TCR-TCR, TCR-HLA and TCR-CMV co-occurrence, with a repertoire-size bias correction applied to TCR pairs. A later analysis estimated false discovery rates by permuting HLA or CMV assignments 20 times. In a later analysis, co-occurring TCRs were grouped using DBSCAN, and TCRdist sequence similarity was added for clustering within HLA-allele-positive subsets. Repertoires with fewer than 30,000 or more than 120,000 public chains, plus five repertoires with anomalous nucleotide sharing, were excluded from co-occurrence clustering. The immuneACCESS repertoire file appears here via TCRdb, limited to in-frame rearrangements. These files lack a portion of the clones; in checked studies, under half of the deficit traces to unresolved V genes, and the cause of the others is not known. That table supplies the V and J calls and clone size; D and trimming were determined from the DNA. A total of under 150,000 clones appear in this sample, roughly four fifths of them only once. The ten largest clonotypes hold 5% to 7% of the sample.

The cohort comprised some 680 healthy bone marrow donors. All cohort members were sampled while nominally healthy, although unrecorded immune exposures were likely present. The donor tested CMV seropositive and was one of the 289 seropositive cohort members. Each donor provided a peripheral blood sample, and peripheral blood mononuclear cells were used for TCR beta sequencing. The Qiagen DNeasy Blood Extraction Kit was used to extract genomic DNA from the blood cell samples. On this clone itself: The target of this receptor is not known. Base qualities were left out, and no much larger clone turns up one base away.

The chain was built from TRBV7-2 and TRBJ2-3; a stretch of 8 junction bases matches TRBD2. Sequenced material: PBMCs. This TCR came from a woman in her thirties or forties in good health and CMV-seropositive. The nucleotides are TGTGCCAGCAGCTTAGCCATAGCGGGGTTCACAGATACGCAGTATTTT. It translates to CASSLAIAGFTDTQYF.